This T cell receptor (beta chain) emerged from a study of cytomegalovirus exposure and HLA in healthy donors. With respect to this clone: What it binds is not known.

A multiplex PCR was run with 60 Vbeta primers and 13 Jbeta primers. Assay used: immunoSEQ multiplex PCR; TCRdb lists only in-frame clones, some missing. The data hold about 190,000 clones, with about four fifths observed a single time. The germline V and J ends were trimmed by 6 bases and 8 bases, with 16 bases remaining between them. This CDR3 is built from 14 residues. Germline-derived CDR1 and CDR2 are PRHDT and FYEKMQ (reference sequence). The study, taken as a whole, reports: Previously analyzed data showed that most TCR beta V segments were productive at a frequency of about 90% or about 30%.

The sequencing input was PBMCs. The clonotype was recovered from a woman in her thirties in good health and CMV-seropositive. J is TRBJ1-4 and V is TRBV13; possibly TRBD1 for D (6 bases). The CDR3 DNA reads TGTGCCAGCAGGGTCGCAGGGGATAACGAAAAACTGTTTTTT. It is translated as CASRVAGDNEKLFF. The whole variable domain, filled in from reference TRBV13 and TRBJ1-4, reads AAGVIQSPRHLIKEKRETATLKCYPIPRHDTVYWYQQGPGQDPQFLISFYEKMQSDKGSIPDRFSAQQFSDYHSELNMSSLELGDSALYFCASRVAGDNEKLFFGSGTQLSVL.